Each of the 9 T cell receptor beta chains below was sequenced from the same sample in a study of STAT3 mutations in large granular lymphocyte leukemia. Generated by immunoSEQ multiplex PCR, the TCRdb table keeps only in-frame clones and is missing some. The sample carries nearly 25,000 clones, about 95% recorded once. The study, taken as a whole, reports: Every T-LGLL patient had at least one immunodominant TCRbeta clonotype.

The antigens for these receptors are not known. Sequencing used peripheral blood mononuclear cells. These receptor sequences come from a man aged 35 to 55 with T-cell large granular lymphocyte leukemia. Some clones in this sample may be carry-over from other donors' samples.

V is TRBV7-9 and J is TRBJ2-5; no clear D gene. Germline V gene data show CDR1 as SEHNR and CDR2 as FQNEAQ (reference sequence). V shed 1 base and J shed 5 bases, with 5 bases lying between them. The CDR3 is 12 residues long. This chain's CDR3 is CASSLEFETQYF. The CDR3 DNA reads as TGTGCCAGCAGCTTAGAGTTTGAGACCCAGTACTTC.

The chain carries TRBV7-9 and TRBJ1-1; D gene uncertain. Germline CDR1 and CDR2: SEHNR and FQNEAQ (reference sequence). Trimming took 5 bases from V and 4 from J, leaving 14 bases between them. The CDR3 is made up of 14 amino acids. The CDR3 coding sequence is TGTGCCAGCAGCGTTGCCGGGTCGGGCACTGAAGCTTTCTTT. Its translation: CASSVAGSGTEAFF.

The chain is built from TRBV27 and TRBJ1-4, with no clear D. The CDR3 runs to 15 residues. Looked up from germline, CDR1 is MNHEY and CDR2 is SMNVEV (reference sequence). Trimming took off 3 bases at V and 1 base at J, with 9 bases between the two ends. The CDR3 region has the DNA TGTGCCAGCAGTTTCGTTGGACGAACTAATGAAAAACTGTTTTTT. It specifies CASSFVGRTNEKLFF.

As DNA, the CDR3 is TGCGCCAGCAGCCAAGACCGGGACAGGGGGCTTTCACCCCTCCACTTT. It encodes CASSQDRDRGLSPLHF. The V call is TRBV4-3, the J call TRBJ1-6, with 12 positions matching TRBD1. Germline trimming cut 0 bases from V and 9 bases from J; bases unmatched to any gene: 3. CDR1 LGHNA and CDR2 YSLEER come from the germline V gene. The CDR3 is made up of 16 amino acids.

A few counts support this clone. CDR3 amino acids: CASSQGERAGYGYTF. The CDR3, as DNA: TGTGCCAGCAGTCAAGGGGAACGGGCAGGCTATGGCTACACCTTC. V is TRBV27 and J is TRBJ1-2; tentatively, D is TRBD1 (5 bases). V dropped 5 bases and J dropped 4 bases, with 17 bases sitting between them. The CDR3 is 15 residues long. Germline-derived CDR1 and CDR2 are MNHEY and SMNVEV (reference sequence).

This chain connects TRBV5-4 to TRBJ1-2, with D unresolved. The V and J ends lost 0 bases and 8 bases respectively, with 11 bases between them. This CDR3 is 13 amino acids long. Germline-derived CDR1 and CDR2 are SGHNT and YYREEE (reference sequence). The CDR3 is CASSLERVQGYTF. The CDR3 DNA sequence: TGTGCCAGCAGCTTGGAGAGGGTACAAGGCTACACCTTC. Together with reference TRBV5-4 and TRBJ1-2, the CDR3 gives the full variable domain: ETGVTQSPTHLIKTRGQQVTLRCSSQSGHNTVSWYQQALGQGPQFIFQYYREEENGRGNFPPRFSGLQFPNYSSELNVNALELDDSALYLCASSLERVQGYTFGSGTRLTVV.

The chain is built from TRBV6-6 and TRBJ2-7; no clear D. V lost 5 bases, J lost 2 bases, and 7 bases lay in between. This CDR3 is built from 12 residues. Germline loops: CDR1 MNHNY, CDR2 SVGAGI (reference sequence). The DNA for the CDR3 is TGTGCCAGCAGTGGGCCCCCCTACGAGCAGTACTTC. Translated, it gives CASSGPPYEQYF.

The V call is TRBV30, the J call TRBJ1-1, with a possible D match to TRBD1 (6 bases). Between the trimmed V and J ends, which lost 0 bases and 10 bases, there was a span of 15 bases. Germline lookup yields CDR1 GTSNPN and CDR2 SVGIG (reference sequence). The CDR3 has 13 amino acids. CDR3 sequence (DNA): TGTGCCTGGAGTGTACTGGGGGGGCGCGTAGCTTTCTTT. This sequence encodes CAWSVLGGRVAFF. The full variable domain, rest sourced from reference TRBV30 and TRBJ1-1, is SQTIHQWPATLVQPVGSPLSLECTVEGTSNPNLYWYRQAAGRGLQLLFYSVGIGQISSEVPQNLSASRPQDRQFILSSKKLLLSDSGFYLCAWSVLGGRVAFFGQGTRLTVV.

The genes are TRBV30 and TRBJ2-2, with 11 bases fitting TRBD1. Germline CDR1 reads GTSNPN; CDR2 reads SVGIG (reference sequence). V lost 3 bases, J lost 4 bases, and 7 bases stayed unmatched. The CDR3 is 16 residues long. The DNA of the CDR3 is TGTGCCTGGAGCTCCTTTGGACAGGGGGCCACCGGGGAGCTGTTTTTT. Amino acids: CAWSSFGQGATGELFF.